A selection of T cell receptor beta chains follows, all from one sample in a study of identical twins. TCRdb ran MiXCR on the 5' RACE reads and lists one entry per CDR3 protein. The data contain about 250,000 distinct CDR3 sequences, around 8% of them singletons. This sample was also put to use in a study of yellow fever vaccine responses in identical twins.

The specimen was CD8+ T cells sorted from blood. The receptors were gathered from a woman younger than 30 in good health. The CDR3 runs from the conserved cysteine through the conserved F or W. The D gene is left open where the match is weak. Size is omitted from some rows. Given values are once, few, many or a class for expanded clones.

TRBJ2-7,few,TRBV12-3/TRBV12-4,.,CASSSEDGTYEQYF,TGTGCCAGCAGCTCAGAAGACGGCACCTACGAGCAGTACTTC
TRBJ2-7,many,TRBV29-1,.,CSADGAGSYEQYF,TGCAGCGCCGACGGGGCAGGGTCCTACGAGCAGTACTTC
TRBJ2-7,.,TRBV2,.,CASSDRVGGRFAYEQYF,TGTGCCAGCAGTGATCGGGTAGGAGGTCGGTTCGCCTACGAGCAGTACTTC
TRBJ2-3,many,TRBV7-8,.,CASSSHRVGSDTQYF,TGTGCCAGCAGCTCGCACAGGGTGGGTTCAGATACGCAGTATTTT
TRBJ2-3,many,TRBV5-1,.,CASSLVASTDTQYF,TGCGCCAGCAGCTTGGTAGCCAGCACAGATACGCAGTATTTT
TRBJ2-5,few,TRBV6-5,.,CASSYSSGPPETQYF,TGTGCCAGCAGTTACTCCTCCGGCCCACCAGAGACCCAGTACTTC
TRBJ2-7,few,TRBV4-3,TRBD2,CASSQEAVAGDLIYEQYF,TGCGCCAGCAGCCAAGAGGCGGTAGCGGGAGACTTGATCTACGAGCAGTACTTC
TRBJ2-7,.,TRBV12-3/TRBV12-4,.,CASSFLSERSVEQYF,TGTGCCAGCAGTTTTCTATCGGAACGGTCGGTCGAGCAGTACTTC
TRBJ2-1,many,TRBV20-1,TRBD2,CSARGTSGSYNEQFF,TGCAGTGCTCGGGGGACTAGCGGGAGTTACAATGAGCAGTTCTTC
TRBJ2-6,.,TRBV3-1,.,CASSQVATGSGANVLTF,TGTGCCAGCAGCCAAGTCGCAACAGGGTCTGGGGCCAACGTCCTGACTTTC
TRBJ1-2,few,TRBV5-1,.,CASSLEYGDGYTF,TGCGCCAGCAGCTTGGAGTACGGGGATGGCTACACCTTC
TRBJ1-6,many,TRBV20-1,TRBD1,CSARGTENSPLHF,TGCAGTGCTAGGGGGACAGAAAATTCACCCCTCCACTTT
TRBJ2-2,.,TRBV6-6,.,CASRVAGELFF,TGTGCCAGCAGGGTGGCCGGGGAGCTGTTTTTT
TRBJ1-1,.,TRBV19,TRBD1,CASSIDSFQGANTEAFF,TGTGCCAGTAGTATAGATTCGTTTCAGGGGGCTAACACTGAAGCTTTCTTT
TRBJ2-1,many,TRBV5-1,.,CASSPSGSLHGNEQFF,TGCGCCAGCAGCCCATCCGGGTCCTTGCATGGGAATGAGCAGTTCTTC
TRBJ2-2,few,TRBV12-3/TRBV12-4,.,CASSQPGLASTGELFF,TGTGCCAGCAGCCAACCCGGCTTAGCGAGCACCGGGGAGCTGTTTTTT
TRBJ2-7,many,TRBV5-1,TRBD2,CASSLGGGVYEQYF,TGCGCCAGCAGCTTGGGCGGGGGAGTCTACGAGCAGTACTTC
TRBJ2-7,many,TRBV20-1,TRBD2,CSAREAGRAYEQYF,TGCAGTGCTAGGGAGGCCGGGAGGGCCTACGAGCAGTACTTC
TRBJ2-7,.,TRBV20-1,.,CSARDIFRGAYEQYF,TGCAGTGCTAGAGATATCTTTCGGGGGGCTTACGAGCAGTACTTC
TRBJ2-1,few,TRBV27,TRBD2,CASINAGGVYNEQFF,TGTGCCAGCATCAATGCGGGGGGAGTATACAATGAGCAGTTCTTC
TRBJ2-1,medium-sized,TRBV29-1,TRBD2,CSATWRTSGMYNEQFF,TGCAGCGCCACCTGGCGGACTAGCGGGATGTACAATGAGCAGTTCTTC
TRBJ2-1,.,TRBV4-2,.,CASSQEVTRGNEQFF,TGTGCCAGCAGCCAAGAAGTCACCCGGGGCAATGAGCAGTTCTTC
TRBJ2-3,few,TRBV5-5,.,CATSDTNPDTQYF,TGTGCCACCTCGGACACGAACCCAGATACGCAGTATTTT
TRBJ2-1,few,TRBV10-3,TRBD2,CAISPGLASYNEQFF,TGTGCCATCAGTCCGGGACTAGCGAGCTACAATGAGCAGTTCTTC
TRBJ2-3,.,TRBV6-1,.,CAISAGQQDTQYF,TGTGCCATCTCAGCGGGACAACAAGATACGCAGTATTTT